Reported below is one T cell receptor (beta chain). The same CDR3 can be traced to other DNA sequences in this sample. The sample belongs to a study of shared clonotypes between healthy human individuals. TCRdb keeps only in-frame clones here, not all; method: immunoSEQ multiplex PCR. The data hold approximately 2.3 million clones, with roughly 93% observed a single time. Each of the donors was a healthy adult who was HIV-negative and had not had a recent acute infection or vaccination. Negatively enriched CD4+ T cells were divided by CD45RA into naive and memory. The germline gives CDR1 LNHDA, CDR2 SQIVND (reference sequence). Losses at the gene ends were 5 bases for V and 5 bases for J; bases not matched to a gene: 0. The CDR3 has 13 amino acids.

This TCR derives from a man between 18 and 29 years old in good health. Some clones in this sample may be carry-over from other donors' samples. Material for sequencing was naive CD4+ T cells from PBMCs. As for subset: CD45RA+ positively selected. The rearrangement joins TRBV19 to TRBJ1-5; 10 positions match TRBD1. The CDR3: CASSGQGDQPQHF. The CDR3 nucleotides are TGTGCCAGTAGTGGACAGGGGGATCAGCCCCAGCATTTT.